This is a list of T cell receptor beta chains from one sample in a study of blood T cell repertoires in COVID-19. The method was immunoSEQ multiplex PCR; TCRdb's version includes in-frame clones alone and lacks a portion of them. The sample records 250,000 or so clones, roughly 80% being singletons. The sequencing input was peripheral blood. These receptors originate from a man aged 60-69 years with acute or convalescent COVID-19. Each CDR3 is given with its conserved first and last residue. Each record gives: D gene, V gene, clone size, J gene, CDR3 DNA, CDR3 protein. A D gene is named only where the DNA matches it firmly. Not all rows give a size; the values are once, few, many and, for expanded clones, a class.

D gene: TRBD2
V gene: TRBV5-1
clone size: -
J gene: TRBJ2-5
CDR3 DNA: TGCGCCAGCAGCTTGGAAGGGACTAGTCCTTGGACCCAGTACTTC
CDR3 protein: CASSLEGTSPWTQYF

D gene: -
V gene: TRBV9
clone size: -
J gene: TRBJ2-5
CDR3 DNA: TGTGCCAGCAGCTCGGACAGGTGGGGAGGAGAGACCCAGTACTTC
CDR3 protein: CASSSDRWGGETQYF

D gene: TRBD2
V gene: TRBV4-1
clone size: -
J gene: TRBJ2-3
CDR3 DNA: TGCGCCAGCAGCTCCCTGTATCTAGCGGGAGTGACAGATACGCAGTATTTT
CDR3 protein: CASSSLYLAGVTDTQYF

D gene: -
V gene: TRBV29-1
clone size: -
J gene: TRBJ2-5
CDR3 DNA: TGCAGCGTTTTTACAGGGATCGGGACCCAGTACTTC
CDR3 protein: CSVFTGIGTQYF

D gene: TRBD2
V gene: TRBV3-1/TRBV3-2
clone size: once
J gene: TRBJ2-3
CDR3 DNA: TGTGCCAGCAGCCGGAGCGGGGTGGTAGATACGCAGTATTTT
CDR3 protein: CASSRSGVVDTQYF

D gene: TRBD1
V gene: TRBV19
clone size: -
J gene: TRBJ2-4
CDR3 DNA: TGTGCCAGTACCCCGACAGGGCAAAACATTCAGTACTTC
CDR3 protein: CASTPTGQNIQYF

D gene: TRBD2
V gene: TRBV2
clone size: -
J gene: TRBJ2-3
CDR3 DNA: TGTGCCAGCAGTGCCGAGGGAGGGTTATCAGATACGCAGTATTTT
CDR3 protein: CASSAEGGLSDTQYF

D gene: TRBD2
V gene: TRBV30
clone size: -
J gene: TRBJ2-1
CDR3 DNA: TGTGCCTGGAGTGGACGGGTTGTGGCGGGAGATGAGCAGTTCTTC
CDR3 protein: CAWSGRVVAGDEQFF

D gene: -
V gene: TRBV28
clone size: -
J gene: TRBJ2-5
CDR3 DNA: TGTGCCAGCAGTATATTCGAACAGCTGCCGGAGACCCAGTACTTC
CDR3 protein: CASSIFEQLPETQYF

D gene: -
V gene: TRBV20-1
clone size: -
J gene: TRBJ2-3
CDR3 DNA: TGCAGTGCAAGTGAGCAGGGTAACACAGATACGCAGTATTTT
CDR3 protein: CSASEQGNTDTQYF

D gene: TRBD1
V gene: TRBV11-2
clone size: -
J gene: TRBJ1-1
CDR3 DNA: TGTGCCAGCAGCACAGGGACAGGGGAAAAAACTGAAGCTTTCTTT
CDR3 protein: CASSTGTGEKTEAFF

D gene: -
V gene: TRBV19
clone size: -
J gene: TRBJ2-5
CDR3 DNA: TGTGCCACCGCCCTGAACCCTCGGTGGGAGACCCAGTACTTC
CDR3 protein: CATALNPRWETQYF

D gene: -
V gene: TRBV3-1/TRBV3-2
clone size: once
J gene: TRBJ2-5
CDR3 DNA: TGTGCCAGCAGCCCCCGAGGAGAGACCCAGTACTTC
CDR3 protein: CASSPRGETQYF

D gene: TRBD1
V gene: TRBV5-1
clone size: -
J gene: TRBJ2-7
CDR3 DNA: TGCGCCAGTAAAGGGGACAGGGGGTATAATCCTTATGACGAGCAGTACTTC
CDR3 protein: CASKGDRGYNPYDEQYF

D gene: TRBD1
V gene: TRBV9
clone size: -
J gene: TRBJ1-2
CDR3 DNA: TGTGCCAGCAGCGCCCGACAGGGCTATGGCTACACCTTC
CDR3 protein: CASSARQGYGYTF

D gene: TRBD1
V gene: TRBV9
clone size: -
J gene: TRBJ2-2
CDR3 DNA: TGTGCCAGCAGACGGGACAGGAACACCGGGGAGCTGTTTTTT
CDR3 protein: CASRRDRNTGELFF

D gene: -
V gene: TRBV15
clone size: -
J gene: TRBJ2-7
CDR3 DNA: TGTGCCACCAGCAGTGGACAAGAGGCCTACGAGCAGTACTTC
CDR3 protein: CATSSGQEAYEQYF

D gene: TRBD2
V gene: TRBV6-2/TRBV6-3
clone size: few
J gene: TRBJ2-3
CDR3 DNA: TGTGCCAGCAGTTACACCCCTGGGGGGGGATCTAGCACAGATACGCAGTATTTT
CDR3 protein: CASSYTPGGGSSTDTQYF

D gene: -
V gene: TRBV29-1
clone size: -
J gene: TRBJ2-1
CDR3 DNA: TGCAGCGTTGCGAGACTCAATGAGCAGTTCTTC
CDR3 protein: CSVARLNEQFF

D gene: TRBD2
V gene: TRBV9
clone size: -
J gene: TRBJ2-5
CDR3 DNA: TGTGCCAGCAGCGTAGCTCCTAGCGGGGGAATGTACCAAGAGACCCAGTACTTC
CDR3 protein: CASSVAPSGGMYQETQYF

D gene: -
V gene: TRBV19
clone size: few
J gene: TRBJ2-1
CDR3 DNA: TGTGCCACCTCCCCGGGGGTGGTGAGTGAGCAGTTCTTC
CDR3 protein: CATSPGVVSEQFF

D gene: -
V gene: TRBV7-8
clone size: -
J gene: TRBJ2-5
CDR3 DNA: TGTGCCAGCAGCTTAAGGGAGGCTTCGGGCCAAGAGACCCAGTACTTC
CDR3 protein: CASSLREASGQETQYF

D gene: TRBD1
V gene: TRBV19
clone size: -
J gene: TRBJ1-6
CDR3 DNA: TGTGCCAGTAGTATAGTCGGGACAGGAGATTCACCCCTCCACTTT
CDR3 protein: CASSIVGTGDSPLHF

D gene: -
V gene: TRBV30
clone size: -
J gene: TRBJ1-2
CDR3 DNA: TGTGCCGGACTCGGGGTGGAGGGATATGGCTACACCTTC
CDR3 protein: CAGLGVEGYGYTF

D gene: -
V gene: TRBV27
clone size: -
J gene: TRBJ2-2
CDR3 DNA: TGTGCCAGCAGTCTCGACTCGTACACCGGGGAGCTGTTTTTT
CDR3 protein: CASSLDSYTGELFF

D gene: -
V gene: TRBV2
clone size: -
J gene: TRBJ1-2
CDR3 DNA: TGTGCCAGCAAATCTTATAACTATGGCTACACCTTC
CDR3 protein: CASKSYNYGYTF

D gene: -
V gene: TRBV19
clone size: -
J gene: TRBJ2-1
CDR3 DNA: TGTGCCAGTAGTATAGATGGCGGACAGCCATACAATGAGCAGTTCTTC
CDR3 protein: CASSIDGGQPYNEQFF

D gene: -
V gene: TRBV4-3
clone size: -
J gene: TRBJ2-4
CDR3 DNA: TGCGCCAGCAGCCAAGAGAGGTGGGTTTCACGGCAAAACATTCAGTACTTC
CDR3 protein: CASSQERWVSRQNIQYF

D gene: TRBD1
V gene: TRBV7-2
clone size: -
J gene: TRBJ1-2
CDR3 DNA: TGTGCCAGCAGCTTGGGACAGAAGTATGGCTACACCTTC
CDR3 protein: CASSLGQKYGYTF

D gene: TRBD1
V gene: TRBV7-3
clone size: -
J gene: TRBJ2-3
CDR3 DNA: TGTGCCAGCAGTAGACAGGGGTTTTTCACAGATACGCAGTATTTT
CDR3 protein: CASSRQGFFTDTQYF

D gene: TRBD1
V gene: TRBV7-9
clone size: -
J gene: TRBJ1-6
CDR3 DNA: TGTGCCAGCAGCTCAGGACAGGGGGCGAATTCACCCCTCCACTTT
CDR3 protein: CASSSGQGANSPLHF

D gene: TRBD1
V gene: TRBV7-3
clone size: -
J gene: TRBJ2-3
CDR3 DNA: TGTGCCAGCAGCCGCGGGACAGGGGCATTGGATACGCAGTATTTT
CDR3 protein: CASSRGTGALDTQYF

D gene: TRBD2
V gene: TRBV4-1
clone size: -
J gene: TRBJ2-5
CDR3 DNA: TGCGCCAGCAGCCTTGGGACTAGCGGGAGAGCGGAGACCCAGTACTTC
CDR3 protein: CASSLGTSGRAETQYF

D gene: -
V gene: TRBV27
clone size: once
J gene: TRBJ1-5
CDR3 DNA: TGTGCCAGCAGTCCAATTGACAGGCCCAATCAGCCCCAGCATTTT
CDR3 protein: CASSPIDRPNQPQHF

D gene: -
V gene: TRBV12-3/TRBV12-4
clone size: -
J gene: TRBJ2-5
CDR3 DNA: TGTGCCAGCAGTCTCTCTTTGGAGACCCAGTACTTC
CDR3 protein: CASSLSLETQYF

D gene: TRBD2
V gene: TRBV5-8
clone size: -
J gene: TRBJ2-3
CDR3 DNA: TGTGCCAGCAGTTCGTGGGGCGGGGGGAGCGGAGATACGCAGTATTTT
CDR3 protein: CASSSWGGGSGDTQYF

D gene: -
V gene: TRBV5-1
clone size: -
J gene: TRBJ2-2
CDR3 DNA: TGCGCCAGCAGCTTGGTTGGCCCGAACACCGGGGAGCTGTTTTTT
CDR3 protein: CASSLVGPNTGELFF